This T cell receptor (beta chain) was found in a study of sequential checkpoint blockade in melanoma. Study as a whole: After both sequences, patients received maintenance nivolumab.

The sample holds many counts of this clone. Generated by immunoSEQ multiplex PCR, the TCRdb table keeps only in-frame clones and is missing some. Of 9,500 to 15,000 clones listed, roughly 26% are singletons. Treatment specified: randomized to nivolumab then ipilimumab (arm A) or the reverse (arm B). None of the patients previously received DNA-damaging chemotherapy. This clonotype originated in a human donor with melanoma. Specimen: tumor tissue (inferred from file names), collected from a patient given nivolumab and ipilimumab in sequence.

CDR3 sequence: CASSRVGGYNEQFF. CDR3 nucleotides: TGTGCCAGCAGCCGAGTCGGGGGGTACAATGAGCAGTTCTTC. The chain uses TRBV11-3 and TRBJ2-1; 7 bases align to TRBD2. The germline gives CDR1 SGHNT, CDR2 YENEEA. The CDR3 runs to 14 residues. Trimming cost V 5 bases and J 4 bases; bases outside gene matches: 5.